The entry below describes one T cell receptor (beta chain). The data were produced by immunoSEQ multiplex PCR, yet TCRdb's version contains in-frame clones alone and is incomplete. The profile shows about 2.4 million clones, 93% of them singletons. This sample stems from a study of shared clonotypes between healthy human individuals. V gave up 7 bases and J gave up 1 base, with 14 bases separating them. CDR1 MDHEN and CDR2 SYDVKM come from the germline V gene. The CDR3 runs 15 residues. This TCR derives from a man younger than 35 in good health. Some clones in this sample may be carry-over from other donors' samples. Sequenced: naive CD4+ T cells from PBMCs. The subset here: CD45RA+ positively selected. The chain joins TRBV28 to TRBJ2-1; the D gene is possibly TRBD2 (6 bases). This CDR3 reads CASNQGGLSYNEQFF. In DNA, the CDR3 is TGTGCCAGCAATCAAGGAGGGTTATCCTACAATGAGCAGTTCTTC.